This T cell receptor (beta chain) derives from a study of molecular identifiers for immune sequencing clone quantification. Study-wide context: The replicate experiment used RNA from roughly 20,000 or 100,000 naive CD8 cells. This RNA was split into five aliquots, and four of them were sequenced.

Previously described methods and listed TCR primers produced bulk TCR libraries. One entry per CDR3 protein, called by TCRdb with MiXCR from the PCR reads. The sample lists about half a million distinct CDR3 sequences, about a fifth seen once, with around 0.84% in the top ten. Germline CDR1 and CDR2: SGHDN and FVKESK. CDR3 size: 14 residues. The V and J ends lost 5 bases and 4 bases respectively, with 12 bases between them. Naive CD8 libraries used roughly 17,000 to 1,100,000 sorted cells and 10%, 30% or 50% RNA. Sorting defined naive CD8 T cells as CD8+CD4-CCR7+CD45RA+. This clonotype was recorded at least ten times.

Sequenced sample: naive CD8+ T cells from blood, with Jurkat cell RNA spiked in. Subset noted: FACS-sorted CD8+CD4-CCR7+CD45RA+ naive T cells. This chain joins TRBV14 and TRBJ2-1, with D possibly TRBD1 on 6 matching bases. The origin of this receptor is a human donor in good health. Some libraries in this study had Jurkat cell RNA spiked in. The CDR3 region has the DNA TGTGCCAGCAGCTCCCTGGACAGTTACAATGAGCAGTTCTTC. It is translated as CASSSLDSYNEQFF. Looking up the rest from reference TRBV14 and TRBJ2-1 gives the full variable domain: EAGVTQFPSHSVIEKGQTVTLRCDPISGHDNLYWYRRVMGKEIKFLLHFVKESKQDESGMPNNRFLAERTGGTYSTLKVQPAELEDSGVYFCASSSLDSYNEQFFGPGTRLTVL.